This TCR beta chain is from a study of a mutant IDH1 vaccine in newly diagnosed glioma. The overall study: Vaccines were begun 4-6 weeks after radiotherapy alone, or with temozolomide cycles. Antecedent treatment encompassed radiotherapy, temozolomide, or their combination; the majority received both.

Time point specified: week 23, last vaccination. It was 300 ug of mutant IDH1 20-mer peptide that made up each vaccine dose, given with topical imiquimod. Measured with immunoSEQ multiplex PCR; TCRdb has only the in-frame clones, and not every one. Of around 41,000 clones in the sample, roughly 79% were seen once. Germline loops: CDR1 LGHNT, CDR2 FRNRAP. The J segment lost 9 bases and the V segment lost 1 base, leaving 12 bases of the junction unmatched. This CDR3 has 16 amino acids. Details on this clone: Its cognate antigen is unknown.

The material was PBMCs, obtained from a glioma patient whose treatment included an IDH1 peptide vaccine. V and J are TRBV12-5 and TRBJ2-1; 7 bases fit TRBD2. The origin of this receptor is a woman in her 40s with glioma. Some clones in this sample may be carry-over from other donors' samples. In nucleotides, the CDR3 is TGTGCTAGTGGTTTGGGGGGTACATCACTAGCGCCTGAGCAGTTCTTC. It specifies CASGLGGTSLAPEQFF.